This TCR beta chain is from a study of shared clonotypes between healthy human individuals (dated by TCRdb to the early 2020s). Study-wide context: A couple of women and a few men aged 18 to 49 years were included in the cohort. Each donor's leukapheresis produced roughly between roughly 0.85 and 10 billion PBMCs. Different laboratories and diverse techniques were used to prepare libraries and sequence TCR repertoires, to increase sequencing depth and limit assay-specific biases. To estimate repertoire size and how much clonotypes are shared between individuals, the study performed deep sequencing of blood TCR repertoires from about five healthy adults. Per donor, three plates each were used for CD4 naive and CD4 memory, two for CD8 naive, and one for CD8 memory.

Using the deep immunoSEQ assay, multiplex PCR amplified TCR CDR3 regions from genomic DNA. Genomic DNA extracted from each cell subset was distributed evenly over all wells of several immunoSEQ 96-well plates, and each plate served as one replicate. Each replicate PCR for sorted subsets received about 210 ng genomic DNA, equal to about 30,000 T cell genomes. The purified libraries were quantified using a Qubit 3.0 fluorometer, sized with a Bioanalyzer 2100, and then quantified again using the KAPA Library Quantification kit. Each immunoSEQ 96-well plate was sequenced on its own single-read 150-cycle Illumina NextSeq 550 flow cell. The study's processing was this. Because the immunoSEQ output included only junctional sequences and no quality scores, the filtering could not be the same as the filtering used for full-length reads. To assign V/J genes and CDR3, sequences were annotated using PyIR, a Python wrapper for IgBLAST v1.9, with IMGT germline references. Reads with weak V/J assignments (E-value above 1e-6), missing CDR3, stop codons, out-of-frame junctions, or ambiguous translated residues were removed. A V3J clonotype was defined by an identical inferred V gene, J gene, and CDR3 amino acid sequence. The percentage overlap between two repertoires was calculated by dividing the number of shared unique clonotypes by the size of the smaller repertoire. Repertoire richness was assessed with RTK rarefaction, the Chao1 estimator, and Recon v2.1 estimates of unobserved clonotypes. Generation probabilities for all TCRbeta clonotypes obtained by the gDNA method from a few donors were computed using OLGA. TCRdb took over this immuneACCESS table, retaining in-frame rearrangements with V and J assigned. Such tables are incomplete; in checked studies, under half of the missing clones stem from an unresolved V gene, and the remainder is unexplained. The D gene and trimming were derived from the DNA, and the V and J assignments and clone size from that table. The sample table contains some 2,400,000 clones; only one count was recorded for nearly 97% of them. The top ten hold roughly 0.13% of the sample.

Trimming takes 0 bases from V and 5 bases from J, and the germline ends sit 10 bases apart. Measured from the cysteine to the phenylalanine, the CDR3 is 15 residues long. Here the CDR3 DNA is all that survives: 45 bases in frame from base 1. CDR1 LGHNT and CDR2 FRNRAP are derived from the germline V gene. The research as a whole found: Even with the large sequencing depth, rarefaction of the sorted-subset datasets indicated that sequencing was incomplete. Sampling was restricted to blood, and TCR repertoires in tissues likely differ from the TCR repertoires found in blood. Higher generation probabilities were observed for clonotypes shared by all four sorted-subset donors than for non-shared clonotypes. Sharing across a handful of donors was observed for approximately 5% of naive CD4, under 4% of naive CD8, about 2.3% of memory CD4, and roughly 0.4% of memory CD8 clonotypes. Estimated clonotype richness was generally larger for naive than for memory subsets. Based on pairwise subsampling, the degree of clonotype sharing among donors was expected to be affected by sequencing depth. Because the study included only a small number of donors, the genetic and exposure-history diversity represented was limited.

The donors were healthy, HIV-negative adults who had no recently reported acute infections or vaccinations. Every donor was a Caucasian adult living in Nashville, Tennessee, USA. CD4+ T cells were enriched through magnetic negative selection, after which naive cells were positively selected on CD45RA and the remaining negative fraction served as the memory subset. Blood was collected by leukapheresis, and PBMCs were isolated by Ficoll-Histopaque density gradient centrifugation and then cryopreserved in liquid nitrogen vapor phase. Analytical flow cytometry was used to check the purity and quantity of each magnetically sorted T cell population. From each sorted fraction, genomic DNA was isolated and quantified by UV absorbance on a Nanodrop 2000c. Turning to this clone: Its cognate antigen has yet to be identified. There are no base qualities to consult, and no much larger clone falls within one base.

Material: naive CD4+ T cells sorted from blood. The label giving this sample's cell subset or site can be read as: CD45RA+ positively selected. This TCR was recovered from a man in his late teens or twenties in good health. The sequence links TRBV12-5 to TRBJ2-2, with TRBD2 perhaps the D gene, on 6 matching bases. The DNA sequence reads TGTGCTAGTGGTTTGGTCCAGGCGGGGACCGGGGAGCTGTTTTTT. Protein translation: CASGLVQAGTGELFF. The CDR3, completed at both ends by the reference TRBV12-5 and TRBJ2-2 genes, gives the full variable domain DARVTQTPRHKVTEMGQEVTMRCQPILGHNTVFWYRQTMMQGLELLAYFRNRAPLDDSGMPKDRFSAEMPDATLATLKIQPSEPRDSAVYFCASGLVQAGTGELFFGEGSRLTVL.